Given below is one TCR beta chain in context. Clones were read by immunoSEQ multiplex PCR, and TCRdb kept only the in-frame ones, dropping some. The data contain about 130,000 clones, roughly nine tenths of them seen just once; the ten biggest clones take up 0.95% to 1.5%. These data come from a study of cytomegalovirus exposure and HLA in healthy donors. Study in general: Per a later analysis, the roughly 640 first-cohort and 110 or so validation repertoires shared one platform.

CDR3 length equals 15 residues. Germline CDR1 and CDR2: PRHDT and FYEKMQ (reference sequence). V was pared by 4 bases and J by 7 bases, with 6 bases of the junction left unmatched. The V and J genes are TRBV13 and TRBJ2-1, with TRBD2 identical over 11 bases. The sample consisted of PBMCs. The TCR sequence derives from a young woman in good health and CMV-seronegative. CDR3 amino acids: CASSSGLAGGNEQFF. The CDR3, as DNA: TGTGCCAGCAGCTCAGGCCTAGCGGGGGGTAATGAGCAGTTCTTC.